This T cell receptor beta chain was identified during a study of shared clonotypes between healthy human individuals. General study points: Naive subsets, compared against memory subsets, generally had larger estimated richness values. Rarefaction gave evidence that sorted-subset sequencing remained incomplete despite large depth.

Points on this clone: Its cognate antigen is unknown.

Naive CD8 cells comprised CD45RO-negative, CCR7-positively selected cells, excluding terminally differentiated effector memory CD45RA+ cells. The method was immunoSEQ multiplex PCR; TCRdb's version includes in-frame clones alone and lacks a portion of them. Of around 2.1 million clones listed, about 93% were seen once; the top ten hold approximately 1.7%. This CDR3 is 15 amino acids long. The trim removed 2 bases at V and 1 base at J, leaving 5 bases unmatched. The germline CDR1 and CDR2 sequences are SNHLY and FYNNEI. Sample: naive CD8+ T cells from PBMCs. The rearrangement uses TRBV2 and TRBJ2-7, with 7 bases matching TRBD2. The clonotype originates from a man aged 18 to 35 in good health. Some clones in this sample may be carry-over from other donors' samples. The CDR3 nucleotides are TGTGCCAGCAGTGAATCCACTAGCGATTCCTACGAGCAGTACTTC. It translates to CASSESTSDSYEQYF.